The 17 T cell receptor beta chains reported below all come from one sample, sequenced in a study of T cell repertoires in aging, cancer and after chemotherapy. TRB rearrangements spanning V, D and J were amplified using mixed TRB-A/B primers. Each CDR3 protein is one row after TCRdb ran MiXCR on the multiplex PCR reads. This sample has about 11,000 distinct CDR3 sequences, with 32% found just once. TCR beta rearrangements were amplified from peripheral blood genomic DNA. Material for sequencing was blood. The receptors originated from a human donor in good health. The donor label of this sample is uncertain.

In its sample, this clonotype is medium-sized. This chain joins TRBV18 and TRBJ2-1; no clear D gene. This CDR3 is 13 amino acids long. V was cut by 3 bases and J by 6 bases, with 9 bases left in between. CDR1 and CDR2 from the germline V gene are KGHSH and LQKENI. The CDR3 bases are TGTGCCAGCTCACCTACTTTTAGCAATGAGCAGTTCTTC. This encodes CASSPTFSNEQFF.

By sample share, this clonotype is medium-sized. The chain has TRBV30 and TRBJ1-4; D unclear. The CDR3 contains 15 residues. Germline V lookup: CDR1 GTSNPN, CDR2 SVGIG (reference sequence). Trimming took off 6 bases at V and 8 bases at J, with 22 bases between the two ends. The CDR3 reads CACLRMEGLLEKLFF. CDR3 sequence (DNA): TGTGCCTGCCTGCGAATGGAGGGCTTGCTAGAAAAACTGTTTTTT. Full variable domain (missing parts from reference TRBV30 and TRBJ1-4): SQTIHQWPATLVQPVGSPLSLECTVEGTSNPNLYWYRQAAGRGLQLLFYSVGIGQISSEVPQNLSASRPQDRQFILSSKKLLLSDSGFYLCACLRMEGLLEKLFFGSGTQLSVL.

The V gene is TRBV5-5, the J gene TRBJ1-5, with D unclear. The CDR3 totals 14 residues. V was cut by 3 bases and J by 3 bases, with 10 bases left in between. Germline V gene sequence: CDR1 SGHKS, CDR2 YYEKEE (reference sequence). CDR3 bases: TGTGCCAGCAGCTCCCTATTAGACAATCAGCCCCAGCATTTT. It is translated as CASSSLLDNQPQHF.

The chain uses TRBV27 and TRBJ2-7; D is ambiguous. With 6 bases removed from V and 5 bases from J, the gap between germline ends came to 14 bases. CDR1 and CDR2 from the germline V gene are MNHEY and SMNVEV (reference sequence). The CDR3 has 13 amino acids. The CDR3 protein is CASSSTPLNEQYF. CDR3 nucleotides: TGTGCCAGCAGCTCAACCCCGTTGAACGAGCAGTACTTC.

As to this clonotype: Germline and junction disagree at one end, which may indicate a read error. This chain joins TRBV11-1 and TRBJ2-1; TRBD1 or TRBD2 may be the D gene (5 bases each). There are 18 residues in the CDR3. Germline V gives CDR1 SGHAT, CDR2 FQDESV (reference sequence). CDR3 sequence: CASSQGDQGLQPYNEQFF. CDR3 in DNA: TGCGCCAGCAGCCAAGGGGACCAGGGATTGCAGCCCTACAATGAGCAGTTCTTC. The full variable domain, completed using reference TRBV11-1 and TRBJ2-1, is EAEVAQSPRYKITEKSQAVAFWCDPISGHATLYWYRQILGQGPELLVQFQDESVVDDSQLPKDRFSAERLKGVDSTLKIQPAELGDSAMYLCASSQGDQGLQPYNEQFFGPGTRLTVL.

This clonotype was observed a handful of times. The V and J genes are TRBV7-9 and TRBJ2-1; 9 bases fit TRBD2. The V gene end was trimmed by 5 bases and the J gene end by 4 bases; junction bases not matched to a gene: 15. CDR1 and CDR2 (germline): SEHNR, FQNEAQ (reference sequence). The CDR3 covers 18 residues. CDR3 loop: CASSLPPRPSGGYNEQFF. The CDR3 DNA follows: TGTGCCAGCAGCCTTCCCCCGCGCCCCAGCGGGGGGTACAATGAGCAGTTCTTC.

By frequency in the sample, this clonotype is medium-sized. This chain uses TRBV30 with TRBJ1-6; D possibly corresponds to TRBD1 (5 bases). The CDR3 loop spans 15 amino acids. Germline V CDR1 and CDR2: GTSNPN, SVGIG (reference sequence). V lost 3 bases to trimming and J lost 7 bases, with 16 bases between them. CDR3 DNA sequence: TGTGCCTGGAGAGGGCCAGGGCGCGGGAATTCACCCCTCCACTTT. Its protein is CAWRGPGRGNSPLHF.

The rearrangement uses TRBV6-6 and TRBJ1-5; D gene unclear. The V end was cut by 2 bases, the J end by 3 bases, with 8 bases between. Looked up from germline, CDR1 is MNHNY and CDR2 is SVGAGI (reference sequence). CDR3 length: 14 amino acids. CDR3 loop: CASSYGSANQPQHF. The CDR3 bases are TGTGCCAGCAGTTACGGCTCAGCCAATCAGCCCCAGCATTTT.

In its sample, this clonotype was seen a few times. V gene TRBV19 combines with J gene TRBJ1-5, with 7 bases lining up with TRBD1. The germline CDR1 and CDR2 sequences are LNHDA and SQIVND (reference sequence). This CDR3 is 16 amino acids long. Trimming removed 10 bases from V and 1 base from J; junction bases left unmatched: 13. The CDR3 is CATSLSRDRSNQPQHF. Written as DNA, the CDR3 is TGTGCCACCTCCCTTTCGCGGGACAGAAGCAATCAGCCCCAGCATTTT. Full variable domain (remainder filled in from reference TRBV19 and TRBJ1-5): DGGITQSPKYLFRKEGQNVTLSCEQNLNHDAMYWYRQDPGQGLRLIYYSQIVNDFQKGDIAEGYSVSREKKESFPLTVTSAQKNPTAFYLCATSLSRDRSNQPQHFGDGTRLSIL.

The chain joins TRBV10-3 to TRBJ2-2; 10 bases map to TRBD1. J was trimmed by 0 bases and V by 2 bases; bases with no gene match: 0. The CDR3 extends over 16 amino acids. Germline CDR1 reads ENHRY; CDR2 reads SYGVKD. In DNA, the CDR3 is TGTGCCATCAGTGAGGGACAGGGGGCGAACACCGGGGAGCTGTTTTTT. Translated: CAISEGQGANTGELFF.

This clonotype was counted between two and nine times. J is TRBJ2-7 and V is TRBV6-1; D call uncertain. Per germline, CDR1 MNHNS and CDR2 SASEGT. V was shortened by 6 bases and J by 0 bases, with 18 bases between the two germline ends. CDR3 length: 16 amino acids. This chain's CDR3 is CASSQGGSLSSYEQYF. The CDR3, as DNA: TGTGCCAGCAGCCAAGGCGGCAGCCTAAGCTCCTACGAGCAGTACTTC.

This chain connects TRBV12-3 or TRBV12-4 to TRBJ1-5; D is undetermined. This CDR3 contains 14 residues. Trimming pared 7 bases from V and 0 bases from J, leaving 10 bases between. The CDR3 reads CASTRGVSNQPQHF. The CDR3 DNA reads TGTGCCAGCACCCGGGGAGTTAGCAATCAGCCCCAGCATTTT.

This clonotype was seen only a few times. V usage is TRBV27 and J usage is TRBJ1-2; 9 nucleotides agree with TRBD1. The CDR3 contains 14 residues. Germline V CDR1 and CDR2: MNHEY, SMNVEV (reference sequence). The V segment lost 10 bases and the J segment 6 bases; nucleotides outside the gene matches: 12. The CDR3 sequence: CATYKQGAHHGYTF. DNA for the CDR3: TGTGCCACCTATAAACAGGGGGCGCATCATGGCTACACCTTC.

By share, this clonotype counts as medium-sized (0.01 to 0.1%). The V call is TRBV7-2, the J call TRBJ2-1; no clear D gene. Per the germline V gene, CDR1 is SGHTA and CDR2 is FQGNSA. Between the trimmed V and J ends, which lost 9 bases and 8 bases, there was a span of 14 bases. The CDR3 covers 12 residues. In DNA form, the CDR3 reads TGTGCCAGTCGAATACTTAGTGATGAGCAGTTCTTC. Translated: CASRILSDEQFF.

This sequence joins TRBV20-1 and TRBJ2-3, with D unclear. CDR3 length equals 15 residues. From germline, CDR1 is DFQATT and CDR2 SNEGSKA (reference sequence). Trimming left V 3 bases short and J 1 base short, with 14 bases between. Here the CDR3 reads CSASKTGAGTDTQYF. DNA for the CDR3: TGCAGTGCTAGTAAGACTGGAGCTGGCACAGATACGCAGTATTTT.

The chain carries TRBV10-1 and TRBJ1-1; D remains ambiguous. Per the germline V gene, CDR1 is WNHNN and CDR2 is SYGVQD (reference sequence). Deletions cut 2 bases from V and 0 bases from J, with 7 bases between. The length of the CDR3 is 14 residues. The CDR3 coding sequence is TGCGCCAGCAGTGAGACCGCCATGAACACTGAAGCTTTCTTT. This translates into CASSETAMNTEAFF.

In its sample, this clonotype was seen a few times. The chain has TRBV19 and TRBJ1-1, with D unresolved. The CDR3 has 17 residues. Germline CDR1 is LNHDA and CDR2 is SQIVND (reference sequence). V was clipped by 0 bases and J by 1 base, with 15 bases between them. The CDR3 sequence: CASSIDKEGTWNTEAFF. In nucleotides, the CDR3 is TGTGCCAGTAGTATAGACAAGGAGGGAACGTGGAACACTGAAGCTTTCTTT. Looking up the rest from reference TRBV19 and TRBJ1-1 gives the full variable domain: DGGITQSPKYLFRKEGQNVTLSCEQNLNHDAMYWYRQDPGQGLRLIYYSQIVNDFQKGDIAEGYSVSREKKESFPLTVTSAQKNPTAFYLCASSIDKEGTWNTEAFFGQGTRLTVV.